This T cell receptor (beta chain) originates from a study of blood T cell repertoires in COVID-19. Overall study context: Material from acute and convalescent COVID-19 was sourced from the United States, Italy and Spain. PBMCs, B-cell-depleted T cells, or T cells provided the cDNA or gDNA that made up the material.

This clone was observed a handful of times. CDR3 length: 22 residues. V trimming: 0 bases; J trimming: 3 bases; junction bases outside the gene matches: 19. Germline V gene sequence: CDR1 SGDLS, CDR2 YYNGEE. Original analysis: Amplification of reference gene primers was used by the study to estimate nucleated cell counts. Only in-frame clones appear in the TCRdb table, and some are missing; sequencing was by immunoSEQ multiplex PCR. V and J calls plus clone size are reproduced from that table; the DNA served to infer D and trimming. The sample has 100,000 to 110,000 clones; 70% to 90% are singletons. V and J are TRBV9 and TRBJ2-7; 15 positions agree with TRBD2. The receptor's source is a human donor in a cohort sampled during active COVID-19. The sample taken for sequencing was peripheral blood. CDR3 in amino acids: CASSVDPALGGLAGGGNYEQYF. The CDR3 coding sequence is TGTGCCAGCAGCGTAGATCCTGCCCTGGGGGGACTAGCGGGAGGAGGTAACTACGAGCAGTACTTC. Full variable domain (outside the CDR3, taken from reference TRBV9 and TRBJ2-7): DSGVTQTPKHLITATGQRVTLRCSPRSGDLSVYWYQQSLDQGLQFLIQYYNGEERAKGNILERFSAQQFPDLHSELNLSSLELGDSALYFCASSVDPALGGLAGGGNYEQYFGPGTRLTVT.